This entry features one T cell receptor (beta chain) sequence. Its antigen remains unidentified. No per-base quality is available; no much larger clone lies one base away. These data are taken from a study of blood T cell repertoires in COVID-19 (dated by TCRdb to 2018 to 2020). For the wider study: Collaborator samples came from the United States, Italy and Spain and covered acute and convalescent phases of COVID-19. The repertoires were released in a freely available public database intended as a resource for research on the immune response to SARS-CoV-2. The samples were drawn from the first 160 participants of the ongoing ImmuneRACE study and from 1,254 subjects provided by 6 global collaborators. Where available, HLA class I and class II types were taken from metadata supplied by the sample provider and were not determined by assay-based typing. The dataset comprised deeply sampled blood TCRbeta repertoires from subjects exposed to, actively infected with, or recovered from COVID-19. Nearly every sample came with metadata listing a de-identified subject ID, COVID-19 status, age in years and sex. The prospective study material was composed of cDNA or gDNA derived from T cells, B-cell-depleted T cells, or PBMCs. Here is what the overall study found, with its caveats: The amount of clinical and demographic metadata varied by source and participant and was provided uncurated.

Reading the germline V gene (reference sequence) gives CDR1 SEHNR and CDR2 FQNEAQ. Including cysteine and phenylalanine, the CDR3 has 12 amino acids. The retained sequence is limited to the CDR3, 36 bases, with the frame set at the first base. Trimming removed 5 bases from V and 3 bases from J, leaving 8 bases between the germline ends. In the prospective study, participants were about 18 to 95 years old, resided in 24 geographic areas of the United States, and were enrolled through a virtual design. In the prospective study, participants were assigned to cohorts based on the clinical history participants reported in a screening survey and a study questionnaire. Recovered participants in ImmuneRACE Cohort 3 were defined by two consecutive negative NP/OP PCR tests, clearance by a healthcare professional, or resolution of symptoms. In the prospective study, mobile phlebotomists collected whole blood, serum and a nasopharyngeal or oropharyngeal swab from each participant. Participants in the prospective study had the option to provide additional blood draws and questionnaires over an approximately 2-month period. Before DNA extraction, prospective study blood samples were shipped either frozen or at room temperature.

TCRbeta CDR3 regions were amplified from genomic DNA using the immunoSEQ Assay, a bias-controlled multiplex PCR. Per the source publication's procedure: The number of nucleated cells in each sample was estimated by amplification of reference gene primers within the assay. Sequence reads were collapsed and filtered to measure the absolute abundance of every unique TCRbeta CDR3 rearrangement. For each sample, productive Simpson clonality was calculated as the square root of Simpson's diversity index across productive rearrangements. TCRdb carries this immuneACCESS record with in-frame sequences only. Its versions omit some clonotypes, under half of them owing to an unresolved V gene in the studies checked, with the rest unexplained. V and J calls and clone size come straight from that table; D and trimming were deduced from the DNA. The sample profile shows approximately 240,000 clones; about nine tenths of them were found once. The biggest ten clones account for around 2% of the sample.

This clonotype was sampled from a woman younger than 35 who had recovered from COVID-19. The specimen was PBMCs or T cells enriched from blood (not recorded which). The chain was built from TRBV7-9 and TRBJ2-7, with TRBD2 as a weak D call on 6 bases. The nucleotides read TGTGCCAGCAGCCCGACTAGCTACGAGCAGTACTTC. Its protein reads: CASSPTSYEQYF. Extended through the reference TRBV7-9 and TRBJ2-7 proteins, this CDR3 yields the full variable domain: DTGVSQNPRHKITKRGQNVTFRCDPISEHNRLYWYRQTLGQGPEFLTYFQNEAQLEKSRLLSDRFSAERPKGSFSTLEIQRTEQGDSAMYLCASSPTSYEQYFGPGTRLTVT.